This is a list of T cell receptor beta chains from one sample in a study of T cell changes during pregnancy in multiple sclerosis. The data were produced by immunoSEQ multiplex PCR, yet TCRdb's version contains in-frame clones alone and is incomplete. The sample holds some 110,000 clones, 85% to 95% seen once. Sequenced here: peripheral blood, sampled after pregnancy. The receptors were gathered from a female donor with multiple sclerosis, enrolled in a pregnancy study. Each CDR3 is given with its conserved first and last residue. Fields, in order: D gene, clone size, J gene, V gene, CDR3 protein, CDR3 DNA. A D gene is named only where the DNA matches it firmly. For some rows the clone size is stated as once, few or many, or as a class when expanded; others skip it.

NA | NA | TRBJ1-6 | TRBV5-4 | CASSLGRGSSYNSPLHF | TGTGCCAGCAGCCTGGGGCGGGGGAGCTCCTATAATTCACCCCTCCACTTT
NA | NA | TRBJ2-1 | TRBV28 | CASSLLTVPYNEQFF | TGTGCCAGCAGTTTGTTGACAGTACCCTACAATGAGCAGTTCTTC
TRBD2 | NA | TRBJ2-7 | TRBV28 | CASSPREGLGSEQYF | TGTGCCAGCAGTCCCCGGGAGGGGCTAGGGAGCGAGCAGTACTTC
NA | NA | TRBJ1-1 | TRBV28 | CASSLSSLNTEAFF | TGTGCCAGCAGTTTGTCCAGTTTGAACACTGAAGCTTTCTTT
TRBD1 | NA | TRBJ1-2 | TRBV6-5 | CASSWTGAYGYTF | TGTGCCAGCAGCTGGACAGGGGCCTATGGCTACACCTTC
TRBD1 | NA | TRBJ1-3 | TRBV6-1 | CASSERDRLLSVGNTIYF | TGTGCCAGCAGTGAAAGGGACAGGTTGCTATCAGTGGGAAACACCATATATTTT
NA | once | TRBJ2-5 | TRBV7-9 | CASSPQETQYF | TGTGCCAGCAGCCCTCAAGAGACCCAGTACTTC
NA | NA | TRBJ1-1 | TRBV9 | CASSPVARGGLEAFF | TGTGCCAGCAGCCCCGTGGCGAGGGGAGGGCTTGAAGCTTTCTTT
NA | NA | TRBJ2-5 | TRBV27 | CASSLSPEQGLLGETQYF | TGTGCCAGCAGTTTATCCCCTGAACAGGGTCTGCTTGGAGAGACCCAGTACTTC
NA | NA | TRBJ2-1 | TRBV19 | CASSATGRNEQFF | TGTGCCAGTAGTGCTACAGGGCGCAATGAGCAGTTCTTC
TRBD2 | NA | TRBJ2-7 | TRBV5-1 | CASSLVAGREGEQYF | TGCGCCAGCAGCTTGGTAGCGGGGCGAGAGGGCGAGCAGTACTTC
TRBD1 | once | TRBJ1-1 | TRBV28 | CASRGTGLMNTEAFF | TGTGCCAGCAGGGGGACAGGGTTGATGAACACTGAAGCTTTCTTT
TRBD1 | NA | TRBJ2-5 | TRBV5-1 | CASSNSIAGQGVGETQYF | TGCGCCAGCAGCAACTCCATCGCCGGACAGGGGGTGGGGGAGACCCAGTACTTC
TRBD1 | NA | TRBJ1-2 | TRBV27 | CASSSTGGEVHGYTF | TGTGCCAGCAGTTCGACAGGGGGCGAGGTTCATGGCTACACCTTC
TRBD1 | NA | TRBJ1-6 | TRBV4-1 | CASSLPGQGGSPLHF | TGCGCCAGCAGCCTACCGGGACAGGGTGGATCACCCCTCCACTTT
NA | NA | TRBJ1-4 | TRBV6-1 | CASSEALRGAGEKLFF | TGTGCCAGCAGTGAAGCGCTTCGAGGGGCGGGGGAAAAACTGTTTTTT
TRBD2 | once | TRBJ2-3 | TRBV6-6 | CASSYSREDPTDTQYF | TGTGCCAGCAGTTACTCCCGGGAGGACCCCACAGATACGCAGTATTTT
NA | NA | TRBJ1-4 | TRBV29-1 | CSVNRLATNEKLFF | TGCAGCGTGAACAGACTAGCAACTAATGAAAAACTGTTTTTT
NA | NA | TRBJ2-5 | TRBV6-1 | CASSGGTSQETQYF | TGTGCCAGCAGTGGGGGGACATCTCAAGAGACCCAGTACTTC
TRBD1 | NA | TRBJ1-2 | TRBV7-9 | CASSPYRQGLHYGYTF | TGTGCCAGCAGCCCATACCGACAGGGATTGCACTATGGCTACACCTTC
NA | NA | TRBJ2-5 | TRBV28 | CASSFPSRETQYF | TGTGCCAGCAGTTTCCCTAGCCGGGAGACCCAGTACTTC
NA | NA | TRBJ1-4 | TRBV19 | CASSPAHRRTNEKLFF | TGTGCCAGTAGCCCAGCACACAGGCGAACTAATGAAAAACTGTTTTTT